This T cell receptor beta chain was recorded in a study of cytomegalovirus exposure and HLA in healthy donors. The sample holds one count of this clone. No antigen is known for it. Points from the study as a whole: As immune exposure information, only CMV serostatus was available.

Both 60 Vbeta primers and 13 Jbeta primers went into the PCR. TCRdb's table, derived via immunoSEQ multiplex PCR, lists solely in-frame clones and lacks some. Of 180,000 or so clones listed, over 65% are singletons. The TCR sequence derives from a woman in her sixties or seventies in good health and CMV-seropositive. The sequenced sample consisted of PBMCs.

CDR3 loop: CASSQDGDRGIGYTF. CDR3 DNA: TGTGCCAGCAGCCAAGACGGGGACAGGGGGATTGGCTACACCTTC. The rearrangement joins TRBV4-2 to TRBJ1-2; 11 positions agree with TRBD1. J gave up 7 bases and V 0 bases, and 4 bases lay outside the gene matches. CDR3 length: 15 residues. CDR1 LGHNA and CDR2 YNFKEQ come from the germline V gene.